This T cell receptor beta chain comes out of a study of monozygotic twins with inflammatory bowel disease (dated by TCRdb to 2018 to 2020). A note on the overall study: In total, roughly 30 monozygotic twin pairs made up the full study: 19 Danish pairs, all IBD-discordant, plus nine German pairs, of which four were IBD-concordant and five were IBD-discordant. The search for disease-associated traits relied mainly on comparing, within discordant pairs, IBD patients with their genetically identical healthy co-twins. Each individual had, on average, about 151 000 unique TCRalpha sequences and 181 000 unique TCRbeta sequences available for analysis. Paper-wide results and their limitations: Compared with healthy twins, IBD patients shared fewer clonotypes with other individuals, and the difference was most pronounced in patients with signs of disease activity. Measured by the inverse Simpson index, TCRbeta repertoire diversity was lower in IBD patients than in their healthy co-twins. Repertoire similarity did not differ between concordant and discordant twins, which could be due to limited statistical power. No single strong signal or clonotype linked to IBD turned up in the results, so the idea that one exists was not supported. Different T cell subtypes could not be distinguished in the analysis. Because patients received different immunosuppressive treatments, the repertoires may have picked up extra background noise and variability between individuals.

Comments on this clonotype: The antigen it binds to is not known.

Library preparation was by 5' RACE. Preparation of each TCR library used about 3,200 ng of total RNA. For each sample, cDNA synthesis with SMARTScribe reverse transcriptase was split into eight separate reactions. During cDNA synthesis, unique molecular identifiers containing a 6-nucleotide sample barcode were introduced by template switching. Two nested PCRs of around 16 and 10 cycles amplified the TCRalpha and TCRbeta cDNA, and bead purification followed each PCR. Before amplification, the cDNA was both treated with uracil DNA-glycosylase and purified with the QIAquick PCR purification kit. In the second PCR, Illumina TruSeq-compatible adapters and sample-specific barcodes were added. TapeStation and Qubit were used to check library quality and concentration, and 4 to 6 ng of each library went into the pool. Pooled libraries were sequenced on an Illumina HiSeq2500 single-index Rapid Run with 2 x 100 bp reads and custom sequencing primers. The paper's data handling went like this. MiGEC version 1.2.6 was used for UMI-based consensus assembly, which corrected PCR and sequencing errors. MiXCR version 2.1.1 handled V(D)J alignment, clonotype assembly and CDR3 extraction. Gene usage, clonotype sharing and MAIT/NKT TCR abundance were normalised by analysing the top 1000, 10 000 and 20 000 clonotypes per sample. After downsampling to 27 000 UMIs, diversity was calculated as the inverse Simpson index using the vegan R package. Paired Mann-Whitney U tests on discordant twin pairs were used, with Benjamini-Hochberg multiple-testing correction. After TCRdb reprocessed the reads, each CDR3 protein sequence was kept as one row, without DNA. The V and J calls follow TCRdb's processing rather than the paper's. This sample's table has entries for about 380,000 distinct CDR3 sequences. In total, the top ten clones hold approximately 2.4% of the sample.

From each donor, an approximately 2.5 ml peripheral blood sample was drawn into PAXgene tubes and stored at -80 degrees C. Without any T cell sorting, total RNA was extracted from whole blood using the PAXgene blood miRNA kit on an automated QIAcube. Peripheral blood from monozygotic twin pairs, either concordant or discordant for inflammatory bowel disease, underwent deep TCRalpha and TCRbeta repertoire profiling that used unique molecular barcoding. For every twin pair, smoking habits were documented, and each individual was categorised as a current, former or never smoker. The CDR3 sequence holds 12 residues, the cysteine and phenylalanine included. The record lacks a DNA sequence. The germline V gene encodes CDR1 SEHNR and CDR2 FQNEAQ (reference sequence).

The source material was blood. The TCR was taken from a human donor with ulcerative colitis or Crohn's disease, or a healthy co-twin of an affected twin (not recorded which). The rearranged chain carries TRBV7-9 and TRBJ2-1. The encoded CDR3 is CASSLVVAEQFF.